This T cell receptor (beta chain) was observed in a study of T cells in Graves' hyperthyroidism and ophthalmopathy. Study at large: The initial diagnosis was the point when peripheral blood was collected, ahead of any treatment. Broader study findings: Most thyroid clonotypes expanded above 0.001 were also detected in blood.

In the ophthalmopathy cohort, Clinical Activity Score was at least 3, NOSPECS grade at least 4, and duration under 3 months. It was approximately 9.4 ml of fresh peripheral blood that supplied the PBMCs. The CDR3 consists of 16 residues. Looked up from germline, CDR1 is MNHNY and CDR2 is SVGAGI (reference sequence). The V gene lost 0 bases and the J gene lost 0 bases, with 11 bases spanning the gap. From RNA transcripts, TCR beta CDR3 regions were amplified. HTBI primers were used for first-round RT-PCR of the TCR CDR3. From the multiplex PCR reads, TCRdb called clonotypes with MiXCR, one entry per CDR3 protein. The table lists some 350,000 distinct CDR3 sequences, roughly 13% of them singletons. This clonotype has at least ten counts. Antigen unknown.

The chain carries TRBV6-6 and TRBJ1-2; D is undetermined. The sequenced sample consisted of blood. The receptor comes from a woman in her 40s with Graves' ophthalmopathy. The CDR3 here is CASSYSVNLPNYGYTF. DNA for the CDR3: TGTGCCAGCAGTTACTCGGTGAACCTCCCTAACTATGGCTACACCTTC.